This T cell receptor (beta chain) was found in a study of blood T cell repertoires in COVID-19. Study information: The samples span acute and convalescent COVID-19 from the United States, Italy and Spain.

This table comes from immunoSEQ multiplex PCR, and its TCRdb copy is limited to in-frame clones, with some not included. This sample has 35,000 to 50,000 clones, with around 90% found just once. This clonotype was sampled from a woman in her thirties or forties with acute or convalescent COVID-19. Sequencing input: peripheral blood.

The CDR3 DNA follows: TGTGCCAGCAGTTTACAGGCCAGAAGGACTGAAGCTTTCTTT. It encodes CASSLQARRTEAFF. V usage is TRBV28 and J usage is TRBJ1-1, with D unresolved. CDR1 and CDR2 from the germline V gene are MDHEN and SYDVKM. The CDR3 runs 14 residues. Trimming took 2 bases from V and 5 from J, leaving 12 bases between them.